This T cell receptor (beta chain) appears in the sequencing data of a study of blood T cell repertoires in COVID-19. The overall study: Researchers got acute and convalescent COVID-19 samples from the United States, Italy and Spain. T cells, B-cell-depleted T cells, or PBMCs supplied cDNA or gDNA.

V lost 2 bases and J lost 2, with 6 bases in between. Germline V gene data show CDR1 as KGHSH and CDR2 as LQKENI. This CDR3 spans 13 amino acids. Study processing details: Reference gene primers were amplified, and this amplification served to estimate nucleated cell counts. The table came from immunoSEQ multiplex PCR; TCRdb's copy has only in-frame clones and leaves some out. That table furnishes V, J and clone size, whereas the DNA furnished D and trimming. The sample includes about 81,000 clones, 75% to 95% of them seen just once. This clonotype originated in a woman in her forties or fifties in a cohort sampled during active COVID-19. Sequenced sample: peripheral blood. V usage is TRBV18 and J usage is TRBJ2-5; no clear D gene. The CDR3 region has the DNA TGTGCCAGCTCACCAAACAGACAAGAGACCCAGTACTTC. This codes for CASSPNRQETQYF. Full variable domain (outside the CDR3, taken from reference TRBV18 and TRBJ2-5): NAGVMQNPRHLVRRRGQEARLRCSPMKGHSHVYWYRQLPEEGLKFMVYLQKENIIDESGMPKERFSAEFPKEGPSILRIQQVVRGDSAAYFCASSPNRQETQYFGPGTRLLVL.